This TCR beta chain was documented in a study of low-dose radiotherapy and immunotherapy resistance in tumors. The time point was: after trial treatment. Treatment indicated: LDRT plus nivolumab, ipilimumab, low-dose cyclophosphamide and aspirin (RACIN trial). This clonotype was observed many times. This CDR3 has 13 amino acids. The V end lost 0 bases, the J end lost 2 bases, and 4 bases lay between the germline ends. Per the germline V gene, CDR1 is SGDLS and CDR2 is YYNGEE. Alpha and beta chains were covered, as first-strand cDNA relied on TRAV- and TRBV-specific primers. TCR amplification ran approximately 22 PCR cycles using constant-region and V-primer adapter primers. MiXCR, run by TCRdb on the reads, gives a single entry per CDR3 protein. The sample holds 35,000 to 45,000 distinct CDR3 sequences, about 25% seen once.

This material consisted of PBMCs, taken after low-dose radiotherapy plus immunotherapy. The clonotype originates from a male donor with prostate cancer. The chain links TRBV9 to TRBJ2-3, with D unresolved. The CDR3 sequence: CASSVAPTDTQYF. CDR3 in DNA: TGTGCCAGCAGCGTAGCCCCCACAGATACGCAGTATTTT. The whole variable domain, remainder taken from reference TRBV9 and TRBJ2-3, is DSGVTQTPKHLITATGQRVTLRCSPRSGDLSVYWYQQSLDQGLQFLIQYYNGEERAKGNILERFSAQQFPDLHSELNLSSLELGDSALYFCASSVAPTDTQYFGPGTRLTVL.